These 32 T cell receptor beta chains share one sample of origin, sequenced in a study of blood T cell repertoires in COVID-19. Assay used: immunoSEQ multiplex PCR; TCRdb lists only in-frame clones, some missing. The sample shows tens of thousands of clones, roughly 91% of them seen only once. Sequencing input: peripheral blood. The receptors come from a human donor in a cohort sampled during active COVID-19.

The chain uses TRBV27 and TRBJ2-5; 10 bases map to TRBD2. Per germline, CDR1 MNHEY and CDR2 SMNVEV (reference sequence). The CDR3 spans 14 residues. The J segment lost 4 bases and the V segment lost 6 bases, leaving 5 bases of the junction unmatched. The CDR3 nucleotides are TGTGCCAGCAGGACTAGCGGGTGGAGAGAGACCCAGTACTTC. Its protein is CASRTSGWRETQYF.

The chain has TRBV28 and TRBJ2-7; D is perhaps TRBD2 (6 bases). V lost 5 bases, J lost 6 bases, and 11 bases lay in between. Germline V gene lookup returns CDR1 MDHEN and CDR2 SYDVKM. There are 12 residues in the CDR3. Here the CDR3 reads CASSPAGGEQYF. Written as DNA, the CDR3 is TGTGCCAGCAGTCCCGCCGGGGGCGAGCAGTACTTC.

The chain has TRBV28 and TRBJ2-7, with D possibly matching TRBD2 (6 bases). This CDR3 has 20 residues. Germline lookup yields CDR1 MDHEN and CDR2 SYDVKM. V was pared by 1 base and J by 7 bases, with 32 bases between. The DNA of the CDR3 is TGTGCCAGCAGTTTATCCCCGCCGGGAGTCCGGAGGACCCGGTCGAAGGAGCAGTACTTC. This codes for CASSLSPPGVRRTRSKEQYF.

The rearrangement links TRBV27 to TRBJ2-1; 10 nucleotides line up with TRBD2. The germline V gene has CDR1 MNHEY and CDR2 SMNVEV (reference sequence). V gave up 5 bases and J gave up 4 bases; unmatched junction bases: 11. This CDR3 region has 17 residues. In DNA form, the CDR3 reads TGTGCCAGCAGTATGACGCGCGGACTAGCGGATTACAATGAGCAGTTCTTC. Encoded protein: CASSMTRGLADYNEQFF.

The chain employs TRBV19 and TRBJ2-3, with D possibly TRBD2 on 6 matching bases. The CDR3 runs to 14 residues. Germline CDR1 is LNHDA and CDR2 is SQIVND (reference sequence). V lost 6 bases, J lost 4 bases, and 14 bases lay in between. CDR3 nucleotides: TGTGCCAGTAGCGTCGGGGGACGGGCAGATACGCAGTATTTT. This encodes CASSVGGRADTQYF.

The gene calls are TRBV2 and TRBJ2-7, with 8 bases lining up with TRBD1. In germline, CDR1 is SNHLY, CDR2 FYNNEI. The CDR3 consists of 15 residues. Trimming removed 3 bases from V and 1 base from J; junction bases left unmatched: 5. The CDR3 loop is CASSEQGAASYEQYF. The DNA of the CDR3 is TGTGCCAGCAGTGAGCAGGGGGCAGCATCCTACGAGCAGTACTTC.

The rearrangement joins TRBV6-2 or TRBV6-3 to TRBJ1-5, with 7 nucleotides matching TRBD1. The J segment lost 3 bases and the V segment lost 4 bases, leaving 15 bases of the junction unmatched. CDR1 is MNHEY, CDR2 SVGEGT, per germline. The CDR3 is made up of 18 amino acids. Here the CDR3 DNA reads TGTGCCAGCAGTTTATTCGGAGGAGGGGGCGAGGACAATCAGCCCCAGCATTTT. Translation gives CASSLFGGGGEDNQPQHF.

The chain uses TRBV7-3 and TRBJ2-2; tentative D call: TRBD2 (6 bases). V lost 4 bases, J lost 5 bases, and 8 bases lay in between. Germline CDR1 SGHTA, CDR2 FQGTGA. This CDR3 region has 13 residues. CDR3 sequence: CASSWDLTGELFF. As DNA, the CDR3 is TGTGCCAGCAGCTGGGACTTGACCGGGGAGCTGTTTTTT.

The chain links TRBV18 to TRBJ2-7; TRBD2 is a possible D gene (5 bases). The CDR3 is made up of 14 amino acids. V was cut by 1 base and J by 6 bases, with 13 bases left in between. Per germline, CDR1 KGHSH and CDR2 LQKENI. CDR3 DNA: TGTGCCAGCTCACCACAGGCCGAAGGAGGCGAGCAGTACTTC. This codes for CASSPQAEGGEQYF. Full variable domain (remainder filled in from reference TRBV18 and TRBJ2-7): NAGVMQNPRHLVRRRGQEARLRCSPMKGHSHVYWYRQLPEEGLKFMVYLQKENIIDESGMPKERFSAEFPKEGPSILRIQQVVRGDSAAYFCASSPQAEGGEQYFGPGTRLTVT.

V gene TRBV9 combines with J gene TRBJ2-5, with D perhaps matching TRBD1 (6 bases). The V gene lost 4 bases and the J gene lost 1 base, with 11 bases spanning the gap. CDR3 length equals 14 residues. Germline V gene sequence: CDR1 SGDLS, CDR2 YYNGEE. CDR3 amino acids: CASSPRGTQETQYF. In DNA form, the CDR3 reads TGTGCCAGCAGCCCTAGGGGGACCCAAGAGACCCAGTACTTC.

The V call is TRBV11-3, the J call TRBJ2-5; 9 nucleotides agree with TRBD1. Germline values: CDR1 SGHNT, CDR2 YENEEA. CDR3 length: 15 amino acids. The J segment lost 4 bases and the V segment lost 2 bases, leaving 5 bases of the junction unmatched. The DNA of the CDR3 is TGTGCCAGCAGCTTAATGGACAGGGGAGGAGAGACCCAGTACTTC. This gives the protein CASSLMDRGGETQYF.

This chain links TRBV19 with TRBJ2-1; the D gene is possibly TRBD1 (5 bases). Trimming left V 5 bases short and J 8 bases short, with 22 bases between. Germline CDR1 reads LNHDA; CDR2 reads SQIVND (reference sequence). The CDR3 is 16 residues long. CDR3 sequence (DNA): TGTGCCAGTAGTGCCGACTCGTGGCAGGGTCAAGATGAGCAGTTCTTC. Its translation is CASSADSWQGQDEQFF. Filled out from reference TRBV19 and TRBJ2-1, the complete variable domain reads DGGITQSPKYLFRKEGQNVTLSCEQNLNHDAMYWYRQDPGQGLRLIYYSQIVNDFQKGDIAEGYSVSREKKESFPLTVTSAQKNPTAFYLCASSADSWQGQDEQFFGPGTRLTVL.

The chain is built from TRBV19 and TRBJ2-7; TRBD2 might be the D (6 bases). The germline V and J ends were trimmed by 5 bases and 3 bases, with 17 bases remaining between them. Germline assignment: CDR1 LNHDA and CDR2 SQIVND (reference sequence). The CDR3 totals 15 residues. CDR3 in amino acids: CASSPGWGLHYEQYF. DNA of the CDR3: TGTGCCAGTAGTCCAGGTTGGGGACTCCACTACGAGCAGTACTTC.

The V and J genes are TRBV5-1 and TRBJ2-2, with D perhaps matching TRBD1 (5 bases). Germline assignment: CDR1 SGHRS and CDR2 YFSETQ. The CDR3 extends over 16 amino acids. Trimming took 4 bases from V and 0 from J, leaving 13 bases between them. CDR3 nucleotide sequence: TGCGCCAGCAGCCTGCCAGAGACAGCGAACACCGGGGAGCTGTTTTTT. It translates to CASSLPETANTGELFF.

The chain employs TRBV19 and TRBJ2-3; the match to TRBD1 covers 10 bases. This CDR3 is 15 amino acids long. V dropped 4 bases and J dropped 7; count of bases not matched to a gene: 8. Per germline, CDR1 LNHDA and CDR2 SQIVND (reference sequence). The CDR3 reads CASSNRQGAGNTQYF. In DNA form, the CDR3 reads TGTGCCAGTAGTAACAGACAGGGGGCAGGGAATACGCAGTATTTT. The variable domain in full, completed from reference TRBV19 and TRBJ2-3, reads DGGITQSPKYLFRKEGQNVTLSCEQNLNHDAMYWYRQDPGQGLRLIYYSQIVNDFQKGDIAEGYSVSREKKESFPLTVTSAQKNPTAFYLCASSNRQGAGNTQYFGPGTRLTVL.

The chain couples TRBV10-1 to TRBJ2-3; 7 nucleotides align to TRBD1. CDR1 and CDR2 (germline): WNHNN, SYGVQD (reference sequence). Losses at the gene ends were 3 bases for V and 7 bases for J; bases not matched to a gene: 7. The CDR3 extends over 14 amino acids. The CDR3 region is CASSEQTGANTQYF. CDR3 DNA sequence: TGCGCCAGCAGTGAACAAACAGGGGCAAATACGCAGTATTTT.

This clone was picked up a small number of times. The chain joins TRBV7-2 to TRBJ2-2; 8 bases fit TRBD2. V shed 2 bases, J shed 4 bases, and the junction held 3 bases outside the gene matches. Germline V gene lookup returns CDR1 SGHTA and CDR2 FQGNSA. This CDR3 is 15 amino acids long. CDR3 in DNA: TGTGCCAGCAGCTTACAGCTAGCGGGCACCGGGGAGCTGTTTTTT. It yields the protein CASSLQLAGTGELFF.

The chain joins TRBV29-1 to TRBJ2-3; the match to TRBD2 covers 11 bases. The germline CDR1 and CDR2 sequences are SQVTM and ANQGSEA. This CDR3 spans 15 amino acids. The J segment lost 3 bases and the V segment lost 4 bases, leaving 6 bases of the junction unmatched. The CDR3 coding sequence is TGCAGCGTTGGATCTAGCGGGAGGTGGACAGATACGCAGTATTTT. Translated, it gives CSVGSSGRWTDTQYF.

The chain carries TRBV7-9 and TRBJ1-2; D is undetermined. Germline CDR1 and CDR2: SEHNR and FQNEAQ (reference sequence). V gave up 5 bases and J gave up 4 bases, with 11 bases separating them. The CDR3 sequence is 13 residues long. CDR3 DNA sequence: TGTGCCAGCAGCCCCGAGGCCCCCTATGGCTACACCTTC. Translation gives CASSPEAPYGYTF.

As DNA, the CDR3 is TGTGCCAGCAGCTGGGAGCCGGGACAGAATCAGCCCCAGCATTTT. Amino acid sequence: CASSWEPGQNQPQHF. This chain joins TRBV7-2 and TRBJ1-5; 7 nucleotides line up with TRBD1. Germline lookup yields CDR1 SGHTA and CDR2 FQGNSA. V gave up 4 bases and J gave up 4 bases; unmatched junction bases: 7. The CDR3 sequence is 15 residues long.

The genes are TRBV27 and TRBJ2-1; 11 nucleotides line up with TRBD1. Trimming cost V 2 bases and J 5 bases; bases outside gene matches: 8. Germline V gene sequence: CDR1 MNHEY, CDR2 SMNVEV (reference sequence). The CDR3 has 17 amino acids. The DNA of the CDR3 is TGTGCCAGCAGTTTACTGTCTGGGACAGGGGGTAACAATGAGCAGTTCTTC. It specifies CASSLLSGTGGNNEQFF.

The chain couples TRBV27 to TRBJ2-5; D call uncertain. This CDR3 comprises 14 residues. V was cut by 0 bases and J by 1 base, with 6 bases left in between. Germline V gene sequence: CDR1 MNHEY, CDR2 SMNVEV (reference sequence). The CDR3 region has the DNA TGTGCCAGCAGTTTATCAAACAGCCAAGAGACCCAGTACTTC. As protein: CASSLSNSQETQYF.

In its sample, this clone was seen once. J is TRBJ1-3 and V is TRBV7-3; possible D gene TRBD1, 6 bases. V shed 4 bases and J shed 1 base, with 14 bases lying between them. The CDR3 covers 16 residues. Germline assignment: CDR1 SGHTA and CDR2 FQGTGA. In nucleotides, the CDR3 is TGTGCCAGCAGCTATAACAGGGAGGGATCTGGAAACACCATATATTTT. It specifies CASSYNREGSGNTIYF.

The V and J genes are TRBV28 and TRBJ2-1; 7 positions match TRBD2. From germline, CDR1 is MDHEN and CDR2 SYDVKM. J was trimmed by 6 bases and V by 4 bases; bases with no gene match: 18. The CDR3 has 18 residues. CDR3 sequence (DNA): TGTGCCAGCAGTTCTCTCTCCTACGTGGGAGGGCGAGGCAATGAGCAGTTCTTC. Protein sequence: CASSSLSYVGGRGNEQFF.

The chain joins TRBV9 to TRBJ2-3; D call uncertain. Looked up from germline, CDR1 is SGDLS and CDR2 is YYNGEE. Trimming took off 4 bases at V and 0 bases at J, with 15 bases between the two ends. The CDR3 runs to 16 residues. CDR3 region: CASSPRVSASTDTQYF. Written as DNA, the CDR3 is TGTGCCAGCAGCCCCCGGGTATCGGCTAGCACAGATACGCAGTATTTT.

The chain has TRBV6-2 or TRBV6-3 and TRBJ2-7, with 11 nucleotides matching TRBD2. Looked up from germline, CDR1 is MNHEY and CDR2 is SVGEGT. J was trimmed by 2 bases and V by 4 bases; bases with no gene match: 4. The CDR3 has 15 amino acids. DNA for the CDR3: TGTGCCAGCAGTTCCCTAGCGGGAGGCCCCTACGAGCAGTACTTC. Translation gives CASSSLAGGPYEQYF.

This chain links TRBV27 with TRBJ2-7, with a weak D call TRBD1 (6 bases). The CDR3 contains 16 residues. The germline V and J ends were trimmed by 6 bases and 0 bases, with 18 bases remaining between them. CDR1 MNHEY and CDR2 SMNVEV come from the germline V gene (reference sequence). The CDR3 loop is CASRATGTTSSYEQYF. In nucleotides, the CDR3 is TGTGCCAGCAGGGCCACCGGGACAACGAGCTCCTACGAGCAGTACTTC.

This chain's CDR3 is CASSSRTTSREQYF. The CDR3 DNA is TGTGCCAGCAGCTCTAGAACAACTAGTCGCGAGCAGTACTTC. The genes are TRBV27 and TRBJ2-7; the D gene is possibly TRBD2 (5 bases). The V gene's germline CDR1 is MNHEY and CDR2 SMNVEV (reference sequence). V lost 6 bases to trimming and J lost 6 bases, with 18 bases between them. The CDR3 has 14 amino acids.

This chain uses TRBV2 with TRBJ1-5; 8 bases match TRBD1. Germline CDR1 is SNHLY and CDR2 is FYNNEI. The CDR3 sequence is 14 residues long. J was trimmed by 5 bases and V by 6 bases; bases with no gene match: 6. The CDR3: CASRPRTGYQPQHF. CDR3 sequence (DNA): TGTGCCAGCAGGCCCAGGACAGGGTATCAGCCCCAGCATTTT.

This chain uses TRBV28 with TRBJ2-7; D remains ambiguous. The V gene's germline CDR1 is MDHEN and CDR2 SYDVKM. V lost 5 bases, J lost 7 bases, and 18 bases lay in between. The CDR3 runs 14 residues. CDR3 DNA sequence: TGTGCCAGCAGTCCCTCCGCGAGGTTCGGAGAGCAGTACTTC. Protein product: CASSPSARFGEQYF. Together with reference TRBV28 and TRBJ2-7, the CDR3 gives the full variable domain: DVKVTQSSRYLVKRTGEKVFLECVQDMDHENMFWYRQDPGLGLRLIYFSYDVKMKEKGDIPEGYSVSREKKERFSLILESASTNQTSMYLCASSPSARFGEQYFGPGTRLTVT.

CDR3 DNA sequence: TGTGCCAGCTCACTGACTAGCGGGAGAGGCTCTGGGGCCAACGTCCTGACTTTC. It specifies CASSLTSGRGSGANVLTF. The V gene is TRBV18, the J gene TRBJ2-6; TRBD2 matches 12 bases. V was clipped by 4 bases and J by 0 bases; unmatched bases: 4. The V gene's germline CDR1 is KGHSH and CDR2 LQKENI. The CDR3 contains 18 residues.

The CDR3 nucleotides read TGTGCCAGTAGTATATTACTGAGTCAGCCCCAGCATTTT. This codes for CASSILLSQPQHF. V is TRBV19 and J is TRBJ1-5, with D unclear. The CDR3 sequence is 13 residues long. V shed 2 bases and J shed 6 bases, with 8 bases lying between them. Germline CDR1 reads LNHDA; CDR2 reads SQIVND (reference sequence). Full variable domain (missing parts from reference TRBV19 and TRBJ1-5): DGGITQSPKYLFRKEGQNVTLSCEQNLNHDAMYWYRQDPGQGLRLIYYSQIVNDFQKGDIAEGYSVSREKKESFPLTVTSAQKNPTAFYLCASSILLSQPQHFGDGTRLSIL.